A selection of T cell receptor beta chains follows, all from one sample in a study of blood T cell repertoires in COVID-19. Clones were read by immunoSEQ multiplex PCR, and TCRdb kept only the in-frame ones, dropping some. The sample has over 300,000 clones; around 91% are singletons. Material: peripheral blood. These receptors originate from a man between 18 and 29 years old with active or convalescent COVID-19. Each CDR3 is given with its conserved first and last residue. A D gene is named only where the DNA matches it firmly. Clone size appears in some rows only: once, few, many, or a class for an expanded clone.

-	-	TRBV3-1/TRBV3-2	TRBJ1-3	CASSPPVGNTIYF	TGTGCCAGCAGCCCCCCGGTCGGAAACACCATATATTTT
-	few	TRBV14	TRBJ1-1	CASSLGGGTEAFF	TGTGCCAGCAGCCTCGGGGGGGGTACGGAAGCTTTCTTT
TRBD1	-	TRBV15	TRBJ1-1	CATSRGQGTAFF	TGTGCCACCAGCAGGGGACAGGGGACAGCTTTCTTT
TRBD2	-	TRBV19	TRBJ2-1	CASSSIAGGTRNEQFF	TGTGCCAGTAGTAGTATAGCGGGAGGGACCCGGAATGAGCAGTTCTTC
-	many	TRBV19	TRBJ1-2	CASSIIRTGGYTF	TGTGCCAGTAGTATAATCCGGACGGGGGGCTACACCTTC
TRBD1	-	TRBV14	TRBJ1-1	CASSHVRTGRFSEAFF	TGTGCCAGCAGCCATGTTAGGACAGGGAGATTTTCTGAAGCTTTCTTT
TRBD1	-	TRBV29-1	TRBJ1-5	CSVLTGFGNQPQHF	TGCAGCGTCCTGACAGGGTTCGGCAATCAGCCCCAGCATTTT
TRBD2	-	TRBV7-9	TRBJ2-7	CASSPRGGVSYEQYF	TGTGCCAGCTCCCCCCGGGGGGGGGTCTCCTACGAGCAGTACTTC
TRBD1	-	TRBV2	TRBJ1-2	CASLGQGRLGYTF	TGTGCCAGCTTAGGACAGGGAAGACTCGGCTACACCTTC
TRBD1	-	TRBV2	TRBJ1-2	CASSEALLGTAIFNYGYTF	TGTGCCAGCAGTGAAGCGCTTCTCGGGACAGCTATCTTCAACTATGGCTACACCTTC
-	-	TRBV12-2	TRBJ2-2	CASRLEMPGLGNTGELFF	TGTGCAAGTCGCTTAGAGATGCCGGGACTAGGGAACACCGGGGAGCTGTTTTTT
TRBD1	-	TRBV7-9	TRBJ1-4	CASSPRGTANEKLFF	TGTGCCAGCAGCCCCCGCGGGACAGCTAATGAAAAACTGTTTTTT
-	-	TRBV15	TRBJ2-5	CATSSASRGIFQETQYF	TGTGCCACCAGCAGTGCTTCACGAGGGATTTTCCAAGAGACCCAGTACTTC
-	once	TRBV6-6	TRBJ1-3	CASDSYPGNTIYF	TGTGCCAGTGACTCGTACCCTGGAAACACCATATATTTT
-	-	TRBV27	TRBJ1-1	CASSPQPSVNTEAFF	TGTGCCAGCAGCCCCCAACCGAGCGTGAACACTGAAGCTTTCTTT
-	-	TRBV29-1	TRBJ1-1	CSVEHLKAFF	TGCAGCGTTGAACACTTAAAAGCTTTCTTT
-	-	TRBV21-1	TRBJ1-1	CASSKGDTEERRTEAFF	TGTGCCAGCAGCAAAGGGGACACCGAGGAACGTCGCACTGAAGCTTTCTTT